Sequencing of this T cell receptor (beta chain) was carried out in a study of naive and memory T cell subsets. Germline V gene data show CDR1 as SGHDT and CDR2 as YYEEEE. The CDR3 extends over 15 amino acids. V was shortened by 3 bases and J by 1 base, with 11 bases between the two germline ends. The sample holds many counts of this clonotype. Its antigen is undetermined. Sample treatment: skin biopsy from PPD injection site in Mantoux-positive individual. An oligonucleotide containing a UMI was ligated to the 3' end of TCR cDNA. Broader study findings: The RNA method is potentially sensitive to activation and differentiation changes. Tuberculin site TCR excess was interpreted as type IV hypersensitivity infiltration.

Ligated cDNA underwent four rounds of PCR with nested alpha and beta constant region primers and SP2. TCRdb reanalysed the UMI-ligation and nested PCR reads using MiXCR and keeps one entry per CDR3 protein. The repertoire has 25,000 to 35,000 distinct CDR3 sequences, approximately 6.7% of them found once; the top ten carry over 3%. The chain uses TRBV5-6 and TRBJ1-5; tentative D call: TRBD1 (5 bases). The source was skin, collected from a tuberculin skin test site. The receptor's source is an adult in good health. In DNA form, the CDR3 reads TGTGCCAGCAGCTCGATCAGGGTAAGCAATCAGCCCCAGCATTTT. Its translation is CASSSIRVSNQPQHF.